The sequence of this TCR beta chain was determined in a study of blood T cell repertoires in COVID-19. Per germline, CDR1 ENHRY and CDR2 SYGVKD. The CDR3 covers 17 residues. Trimming at V came to 5 bases and at J to 0 bases, leaving 10 bases not matched to a gene. Authors' processing steps: From reference gene primer amplification, estimates of nucleated cell counts were derived. Sequencing was performed with immunoSEQ multiplex PCR; in TCRdb, only in-frame clones are kept and a portion is missing. V and J calls and clone size follow that table, whereas D and trimming were derived from the DNA. The repertoire includes approximately 140,000 clones, roughly four fifths of them detected once, and 8% to 9% sits in the top ten.

The V gene is TRBV10-3, the J gene TRBJ1-3; 7 nucleotides match TRBD1. The sequenced sample was peripheral blood. The clonotype originates from a human donor with acute or convalescent COVID-19. The donor label of this sample is uncertain. The CDR3 DNA is TGTGCCATCAGTCCTTGGGGGACAGCGAGCTCTGGAAACACCATATATTTT. Translated, it gives CAISPWGTASSGNTIYF.